This is a list of T cell receptor beta chains from one sample in a study of beta chain features in type 1 diabetes. Assay used: immunoSEQ multiplex PCR; TCRdb lists only in-frame clones, some missing. The sample includes 160,000 or so clones, roughly 9% of them seen just once. Sample: central memory CD4+ T cells from blood. These receptors were obtained from a woman younger than 45 with type 1 diabetes. Both conserved end residues are part of each CDR3. The order of the fields is V gene, J gene, CDR3 protein.

TRBV5-4	TRBJ2-5	CASSLGTGARGTQYF
TRBV4-2	TRBJ2-7	CASSPALAGEGYEQYF
TRBV15	TRBJ2-7	CATRKPGLDYEQYF
TRBV7-6	TRBJ2-5	CASSPGGLNVETQYF
TRBV27	TRBJ1-4	CASSGSRLNEKLFF
TRBV27	TRBJ1-1	CASSTLTGSNTEAFF
TRBV5-4	TRBJ2-3	CASSQSYGGDPQYF
TRBV5-1	TRBJ2-7	CASSLAMRTSGEQYF
TRBV7-3	TRBJ2-7	CASSKGTSTGEQYF
TRBV4-1	TRBJ2-7	CASSQGGGGTIYEQYF
TRBV7-9	TRBJ1-1	CASSLSPGSMNTEAFF
TRBV27	TRBJ2-2	CASSPTGGTGELFF
TRBV7-2	TRBJ2-7	CASSLAYGSGNEQYF
TRBV5-1	TRBJ2-1	CASSLDLNRDEQFF
TRBV27	TRBJ2-2	CASSRDTLHTGELFF
TRBV9	TRBJ1-4	CASSEGSGTLNEKLFF
TRBV27	TRBJ2-1	CASSFTSSGIFNEQFF